Listed below are T cell receptor beta chains from one sample, sequenced in a study of regulatory T cells in long-lasting Graves disease. One entry per CDR3 protein results from TCRdb running MiXCR on the multiplex PCR reads. The sample includes 400,000 to 450,000 distinct CDR3 sequences, 15% of them seen just once. This same sample was also taken into another study, of T cells in Graves' hyperthyroidism and ophthalmopathy.

This specimen was peripheral blood mononuclear cells (PBMCs), taken at new diagnosis, from a patient treated with antithyroid drugs. Receptors were obtained from a woman between 25 and 40 years old with Graves disease. Each CDR3 is given with its conserved first and last residue. The order of the fields is J gene, clone size, V gene, D gene, CDR3 protein, CDR3 DNA. D genes are given only for firm matches. Rows may omit the clone size; those that give it use once, few, many or a size class.

J gene: TRBJ2-1
clone size: few
V gene: TRBV30
D gene: .
CDR3 protein: CAGSGGPRSGNEQFF
CDR3 DNA: TGTGCCGGCTCCGGGGGACCCAGGTCTGGCAATGAGCAGTTCTTC

J gene: TRBJ2-2
clone size: .
V gene: TRBV14
D gene: TRBD2
CDR3 protein: CASSQEVLAGVTGELFF
CDR3 DNA: TGTGCCAGCAGCCAAGAGGTGCTAGCGGGGGTCACCGGGGAGCTGTTTTTT

J gene: TRBJ1-1
clone size: many
V gene: TRBV4-1
D gene: .
CDR3 protein: CASSQDNTQAFF
CDR3 DNA: TGCGCCAGCAGCCAGGACAATACTCAGGCTTTCTTT

J gene: TRBJ2-2
clone size: few
V gene: TRBV9
D gene: .
CDR3 protein: CASSSPLWQGNTGELFF
CDR3 DNA: TGTGCCAGCAGCTCACCCTTGTGGCAGGGGAACACCGGGGAGCTGTTTTTT

J gene: TRBJ1-4
clone size: .
V gene: TRBV20-1
D gene: .
CDR3 protein: CSAPGTTNEKLFF
CDR3 DNA: TGCAGTGCTCCTGGGACGACTAATGAAAAACTGTTTTTT

J gene: TRBJ2-7
clone size: many
V gene: TRBV12-3/TRBV12-4
D gene: .
CDR3 protein: CASSFGGWHYEQYF
CDR3 DNA: TGTGCCAGCAGTTTTGGGGGGTGGCACTACGAGCAGTACTTC

J gene: TRBJ1-6
clone size: many
V gene: TRBV7-9
D gene: .
CDR3 protein: CASSFSVSYNSPLHF
CDR3 DNA: TGTGCCAGCAGCTTCAGCGTCTCCTATAATTCACCCCTCCACTTT

J gene: TRBJ2-7
clone size: many
V gene: TRBV7-9
D gene: TRBD1
CDR3 protein: CASRRQGDYEQYF
CDR3 DNA: TGTGCCAGCAGGCGACAGGGGGACTACGAGCAGTACTTC

J gene: TRBJ2-7
clone size: .
V gene: TRBV3-1
D gene: .
CDR3 protein: CASSQGRGRDEQYF
CDR3 DNA: TGTGCCAGCAGCCAAGGGAGGGGGCGAGACGAGCAGTACTTC

J gene: TRBJ2-1
clone size: few
V gene: TRBV18
D gene: .
CDR3 protein: CASSPLGASYNEQFF
CDR3 DNA: TGTGCCAGCTCACCATTGGGGGCCTCCTACAATGAGCAGTTCTTC

J gene: TRBJ2-1
clone size: many
V gene: TRBV28
D gene: .
CDR3 protein: CASRDPYNEQFF
CDR3 DNA: TGTGCCAGCAGGGATCCCTACAATGAGCAGTTCTTC

J gene: TRBJ2-3
clone size: .
V gene: TRBV19
D gene: .
CDR3 protein: CASSIQGRDTQYF
CDR3 DNA: TGTGCCAGTAGTATCCAGGGGCGCGATACGCAGTATTTT

J gene: TRBJ2-1
clone size: .
V gene: TRBV7-9
D gene: TRBD2
CDR3 protein: CASSLSGSGKYNEQFF
CDR3 DNA: TGTGCCAGCAGCTTAAGTGGGAGCGGGAAATACAATGAGCAGTTCTTC

J gene: TRBJ2-7
clone size: .
V gene: TRBV10-3
D gene: .
CDR3 protein: CAIRRGAGATYEQYF
CDR3 DNA: TGTGCCATCAGAAGAGGGGCAGGGGCCACCTACGAGCAGTACTTC

J gene: TRBJ2-5
clone size: .
V gene: TRBV7-9
D gene: TRBD1
CDR3 protein: CASSFPATRGQLQETQYF
CDR3 DNA: TGTGCCAGCAGCTTTCCGGCCACCAGGGGGCAGTTACAAGAGACCCAGTACTTC

J gene: TRBJ2-1
clone size: many
V gene: TRBV12-5
D gene: .
CDR3 protein: CASGLVYPSAHEQFF
CDR3 DNA: TGTGCTAGTGGTTTGGTATACCCTAGCGCCCATGAGCAGTTCTTC

J gene: TRBJ2-2
clone size: .
V gene: TRBV28
D gene: .
CDR3 protein: CASSLGSATTTGELFF
CDR3 DNA: TGTGCCAGCAGTTTGGGGTCGGCAACAACCACCGGGGAGCTGTTTTTT

J gene: TRBJ2-3
clone size: .
V gene: TRBV5-1
D gene: TRBD2
CDR3 protein: CASGPSGRADTQYF
CDR3 DNA: TGCGCCAGCGGGCCTAGCGGGAGGGCGGATACGCAGTATTTT

J gene: TRBJ1-1
clone size: .
V gene: TRBV20-1
D gene: .
CDR3 protein: CSDVPPEAFF
CDR3 DNA: TGCAGCGATGTGCCTCCTGAAGCTTTCTTT

J gene: TRBJ2-3
clone size: many
V gene: TRBV5-1
D gene: TRBD1
CDR3 protein: CASSPARTGGTDTQYF
CDR3 DNA: TGCGCCAGCAGCCCAGCCCGGACAGGGGGCACAGATACGCAGTATTTT

J gene: TRBJ2-7
clone size: .
V gene: TRBV29-1
D gene: TRBD1
CDR3 protein: CSVDDGTGGYEQYF
CDR3 DNA: TGCAGCGTTGATGACGGGACAGGGGGCTACGAGCAGTACTTC

J gene: TRBJ1-1
clone size: many
V gene: TRBV7-9
D gene: TRBD1
CDR3 protein: CASSSTTGMLEAFF
CDR3 DNA: TGTGCCAGCAGCTCAACGACAGGGATGTTAGAAGCTTTCTTT

J gene: TRBJ2-6
clone size: .
V gene: TRBV12-3/TRBV12-4
D gene: TRBD1
CDR3 protein: CASSLITGAGANVLTF
CDR3 DNA: TGTGCCAGCAGTTTGATTACAGGGGCTGGGGCCAACGTCCTGACTTTC

J gene: TRBJ1-1
clone size: many
V gene: TRBV9
D gene: TRBD1
CDR3 protein: CASSVGQGMVGTEAFF
CDR3 DNA: TGTGCCAGCAGCGTAGGACAGGGTATGGTGGGGACTGAAGCTTTCTTT

J gene: TRBJ1-1
clone size: many
V gene: TRBV13
D gene: .
CDR3 protein: CASSPGGARTEAFF
CDR3 DNA: TGTGCCAGCAGCCCGGGGGGGGCGCGGACTGAAGCTTTCTTT